This T cell receptor beta chain stems from a study of molecular identifiers for immune sequencing clone quantification. A CD8+CD4-CCR7+CD45RA+ phenotype served as the sorting definition for naive CD8 T cells. CDR1 SGHNT and CDR2 YYREEE come from the germline V gene (reference sequence). The V and J ends lost 0 bases and 5 bases, in that order; junction bases with no gene match: 5. The CDR3 consists of 15 residues. From the PCR reads, TCRdb called clonotypes with MiXCR, one entry per CDR3 protein. Of about 330,000 distinct CDR3 sequences listed, 24% were seen once; the top ten hold 0.7% to 0.95%. The sequenced sample consisted of naive CD8+ T cells from blood, with Jurkat cell RNA spiked in. Subset specified: FACS-sorted CD8+CD4-CCR7+CD45RA+ naive T cells. The clonotype was recovered from a human donor in good health. Some libraries in this study had Jurkat cell RNA spiked in. The chain links TRBV5-4 to TRBJ2-3; 8 bases are a match to TRBD2. This chain's CDR3 is CASSLAGGPEDTQYF. CDR3 sequence (DNA): TGTGCCAGCAGCTTGGCGGGAGGGCCAGAAGATACGCAGTATTTT. The full variable domain, completed using reference TRBV5-4 and TRBJ2-3, is ETGVTQSPTHLIKTRGQQVTLRCSSQSGHNTVSWYQQALGQGPQFIFQYYREEENGRGNFPPRFSGLQFPNYSSELNVNALELDDSALYLCASSLAGGPEDTQYFGPGTRLTVL.